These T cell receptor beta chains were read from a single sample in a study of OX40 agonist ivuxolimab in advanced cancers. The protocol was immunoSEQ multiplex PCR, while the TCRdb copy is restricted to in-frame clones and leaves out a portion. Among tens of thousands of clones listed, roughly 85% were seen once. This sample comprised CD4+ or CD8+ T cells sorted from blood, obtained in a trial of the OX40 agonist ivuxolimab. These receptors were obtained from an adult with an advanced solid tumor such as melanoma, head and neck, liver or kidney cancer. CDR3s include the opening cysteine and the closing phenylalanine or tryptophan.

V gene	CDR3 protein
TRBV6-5	CASGLDSGNTIYF
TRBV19	CASSIPLYGYTF
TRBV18	CASKRDRSTDTQYF
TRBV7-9	CASSLGGGETQYF
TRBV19	CASSIGTGSEKLFF
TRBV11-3	CASSFPRQGANYGYTF
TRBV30	CAWIPSPGLGLFF
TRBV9	CASSVAGAQETQYF
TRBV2	CASSPEQGTYF
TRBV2	CASSPTSDGTGFNEQFF
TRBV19	CASSKRGANTGELFF
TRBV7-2	CASSTTGTGYQPQHF
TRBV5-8	CASSAGEGRQPQHF
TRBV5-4	CASSRAGGREETQYF
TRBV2	CASSDLPDYGCTF
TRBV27	CASSSLPSRGDGYTF
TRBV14	CASSQGRATNEKLFF
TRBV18	CASSNRDAQEAFF
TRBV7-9	CASSPRQGAGGYTF
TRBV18	CASSEPGLGGYEQYF
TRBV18	CASSPLGQVQETQYF
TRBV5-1	CASSLVAGEAYEQYF
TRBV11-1	CASTPGVGTEAFF
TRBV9	CASSVDPGTPYEQYF
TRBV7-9	CAGAGTARATQYF
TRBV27	CASSSLRGGELFF
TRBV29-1	CSVEVASGNTQYF
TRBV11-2	CASSLFGMNTEAFF
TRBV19	CASSIAQLSNYGYTF
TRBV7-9	CASSLGTHQPQHF
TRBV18	CASSRGSSDTQYF
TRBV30	CACRTSGATDTQYF
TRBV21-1	CASSEALVGANVLTF
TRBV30	CAWSVPLPRMWQQKAEAFF
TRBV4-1	CASSPVLGLGYGYTF
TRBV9	CASSPRQGVSYEQYF
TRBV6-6	CASTPWTGGYEKLFF
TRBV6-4	CASSKGRGLDSTDTQYF
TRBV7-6	CASSLAQLGQETQYF
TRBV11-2	CASSLDRPDPTQYF
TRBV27	CASSLAGGGKQYF
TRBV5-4	CASSPGGAGELFF
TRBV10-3	CAITPDQNTGELFF
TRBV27	CASSLTISSYNEQFF
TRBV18	CASSLNPGGPKSSYNEQFF
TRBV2	CASSLTRTGHGEQFF
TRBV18	CASSTDRSGYTF
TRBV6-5	CASSPQGQGRAGYTF
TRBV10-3	CAISESHRADTQYF
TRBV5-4	CASSQGQGGVLRYTF
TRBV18	CASSPSRDKYEQYF
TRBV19	CASSIKTSYGYNEQFF
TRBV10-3	CAITPDPTSYEQYF
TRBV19	CASSMTGGYEKLFF
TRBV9	CASSVEVTGGGEQYF
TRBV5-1	CASRSAESYYGYTF
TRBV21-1	CASRGHSGGAASEQYF